This T cell receptor beta chain was captured by sequencing in a study of blood T cell repertoires in COVID-19. The wider study: The United States, Italy and Spain were the sources of the acute and convalescent COVID-19 samples.

CDR1 is SGHKS, CDR2 YYEKEE, per germline (reference sequence). V lost 4 bases to trimming and J lost 8 bases; unmatched junction nucleotides: 5. This CDR3 comprises 12 residues. Method: immunoSEQ multiplex PCR; TCRdb's copy keeps in-frame clones and lacks some. Among some 500,000 clones listed, 85% to 90% were seen once. The source material was peripheral blood. The clonotype comes from a woman between 45 and 65 years old with COVID-19, enrolled during active disease. V usage is TRBV5-5 and J usage is TRBJ1-2, with 7 bases lining up with TRBD1. The CDR3 region has the DNA TGTGCCAGCAGCACCGAGGACAGGGGCTACACCTTC. This translates into CASSTEDRGYTF.